This passage covers 8 T cell receptor beta chains from one sample sequenced in a study of post-analysis software for immune sequencing data. Study results and limitations: Higher frequency in patients than in controls was seen for about five TRBV segments, with TRBV5-6, TRBV5-1 and TRBV20-1 among them.

Antigen specificity for these receptors is unknown. Every TCR beta cDNA library bore unique molecular identifiers. In TCRdb, the PCR reads were re-called with MiXCR into one record per CDR3 protein. Among about 820,000 distinct CDR3 sequences listed, 53% were seen once. Sequencing used blood. These receptors were collected from a girl under 18 with multiple sclerosis.

The chain joins TRBV7-9 to TRBJ2-1, with 10 nucleotides matching TRBD1. V was pared by 11 bases and J by 9 bases, with 10 bases of the junction left unmatched. The V gene's germline CDR1 is SEHNR and CDR2 FQNEAQ (reference sequence). CDR3 size: 13 residues. CDR3 bases: TGTGCCGGAGAAGGGACAGGGGTCAGTGAGCAGTTCTTC. Translating gives CAGEGTGVSEQFF.

Here the CDR3 DNA reads TGTGCCACCAGCAGAGTGACAGGGGTTGGCTACACCTTC. It encodes CATSRVTGVGYTF. The chain uses TRBV15 and TRBJ1-2; 8 bases agree with TRBD1. CDR1 is LNHNV, CDR2 YYDKDF, per germline (reference sequence). This CDR3 is 13 amino acids long. V lost 1 base and J lost 7; bases outside the gene matches: 2.

This sequence joins TRBV12-3 or TRBV12-4 and TRBJ2-3; 11 bases align to TRBD2. The CDR3 is 16 amino acids. V lost 6 bases and J lost 4; bases outside the gene matches: 9. Here the CDR3 reads CASSPRLAGSADTQYF. The CDR3, as DNA: TGTGCCAGCAGCCCACGACTAGCGGGGAGCGCAGATACGCAGTATTTT.

The gene calls are TRBV24-1 and TRBJ2-7, with D possibly matching TRBD1 (5 bases). The J call may not be correct, given that the DNA end is closer to TRBJ2-5. In germline, CDR1 is KGHDR, CDR2 SFDVKD. This CDR3 contains 14 residues. The CDR3, as DNA: TGTGCCACCAGTGGCGCAGGGCGGAACGAGACCCAGTACTTC. Translated: CATSGAGRNETQYF.

V usage is TRBV27 and J usage is TRBJ2-1, with 7 bases aligning to TRBD2. With V trimmed by 8 bases and J by 4 bases, 14 bases remained unmatched. Per germline, CDR1 MNHEY and CDR2 SMNVEV (reference sequence). This CDR3 region has 16 residues. As DNA, the CDR3 is TGTGCCAGCGCAGAACAACGGACTAGGGGTTACAATGAGCAGTTCTTC. It specifies CASAEQRTRGYNEQFF.

A few counts support this clonotype. CDR3 coding DNA: TGTGCCAGCAGTGACAGGGTCGGGGAGCAGTACTTC. This translates into CASSDRVGEQYF. The V and J genes are TRBV27 and TRBJ2-7; 7 positions match TRBD1. In germline, CDR1 is MNHEY, CDR2 SMNVEV (reference sequence). This CDR3 is built from 12 residues. V lost 5 bases to trimming and J lost 7 bases; unmatched junction nucleotides: 5.

V is TRBV21-1 and J is TRBJ2-5; the listed D gene, TRBD2, was not tested against the DNA. TRBV21-1 is a pseudogene locus. The CDR3 is made up of 18 amino acids. This CDR3 is CASSKAIKSRRAQETQYF. The CDR3 DNA is TGTGCCAGCAGCAAAGCGATTAAGTCCCGCCGGGCCCAAGAGACCCAGTACTTC.

The gene calls are TRBV7-9 and TRBJ2-1; D is possibly TRBD1 (5 bases). V was trimmed by 5 bases and J by 5 bases, leaving 13 bases between them. CDR3 length: 14 amino acids. In germline, CDR1 is SEHNR, CDR2 FQNEAQ (reference sequence). This CDR3 reads CASSPRVDDNEQFF. The CDR3 DNA is TGTGCCAGCAGCCCCAGGGTTGACGACAATGAGCAGTTCTTC. The full variable domain, its missing parts supplied by reference TRBV7-9 and TRBJ2-1, is DTGVSQNPRHKITKRGQNVTFRCDPISEHNRLYWYRQTLGQGPEFLTYFQNEAQLEKSRLLSDRFSAERPKGSFSTLEIQRTEQGDSAMYLCASSPRVDDNEQFFGPGTRLTVL.